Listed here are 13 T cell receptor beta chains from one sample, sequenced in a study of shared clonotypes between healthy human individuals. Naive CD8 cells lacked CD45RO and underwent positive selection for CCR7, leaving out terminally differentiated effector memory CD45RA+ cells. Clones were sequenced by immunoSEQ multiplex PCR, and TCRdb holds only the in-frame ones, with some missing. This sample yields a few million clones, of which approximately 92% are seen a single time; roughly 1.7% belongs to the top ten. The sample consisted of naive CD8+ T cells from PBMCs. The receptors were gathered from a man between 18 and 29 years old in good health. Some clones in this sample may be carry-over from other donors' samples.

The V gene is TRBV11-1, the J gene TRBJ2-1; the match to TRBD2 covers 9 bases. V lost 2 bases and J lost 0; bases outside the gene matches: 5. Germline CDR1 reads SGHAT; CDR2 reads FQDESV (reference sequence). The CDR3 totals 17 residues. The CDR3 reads CASSLNSGRRSYNEQFF. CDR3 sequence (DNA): TGTGCCAGCAGCTTAAATAGCGGGAGACGCTCCTACAATGAGCAGTTCTTC.

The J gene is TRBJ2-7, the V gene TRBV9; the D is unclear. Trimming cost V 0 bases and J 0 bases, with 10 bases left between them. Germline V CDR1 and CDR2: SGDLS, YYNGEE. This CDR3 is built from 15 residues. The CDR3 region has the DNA TGTGCCAGCAGCGTAGGGGCTAACCCCTCCTACGAGCAGTACTTC. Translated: CASSVGANPSYEQYF. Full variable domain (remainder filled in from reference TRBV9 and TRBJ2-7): DSGVTQTPKHLITATGQRVTLRCSPRSGDLSVYWYQQSLDQGLQFLIQYYNGEERAKGNILERFSAQQFPDLHSELNLSSLELGDSALYFCASSVGANPSYEQYFGPGTRLTVT.

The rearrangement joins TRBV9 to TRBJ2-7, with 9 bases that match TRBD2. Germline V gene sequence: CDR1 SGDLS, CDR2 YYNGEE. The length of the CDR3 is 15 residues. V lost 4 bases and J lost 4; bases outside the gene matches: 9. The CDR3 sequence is CASSSSGTSSYEQYF. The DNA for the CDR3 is TGTGCCAGCAGCTCTAGCGGGACTTCCTCATACGAGCAGTACTTC.

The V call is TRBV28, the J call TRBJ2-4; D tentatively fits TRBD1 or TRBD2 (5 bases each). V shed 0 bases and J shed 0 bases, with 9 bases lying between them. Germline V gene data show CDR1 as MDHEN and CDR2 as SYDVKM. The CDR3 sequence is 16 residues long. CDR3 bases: TGTGCCAGCAGTTTATGGGGGGATTTAGCCAAAAACATTCAGTACTTC. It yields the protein CASSLWGDLAKNIQYF.

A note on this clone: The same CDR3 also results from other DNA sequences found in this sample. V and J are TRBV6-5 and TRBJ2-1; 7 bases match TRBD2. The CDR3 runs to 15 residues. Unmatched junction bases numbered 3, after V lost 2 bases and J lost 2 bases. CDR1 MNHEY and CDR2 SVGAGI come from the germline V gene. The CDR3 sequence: CASSYDAGAYNEQFF. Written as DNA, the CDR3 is TGTGCCAGCAGTTACGACGCGGGAGCCTACAATGAGCAGTTCTTC.

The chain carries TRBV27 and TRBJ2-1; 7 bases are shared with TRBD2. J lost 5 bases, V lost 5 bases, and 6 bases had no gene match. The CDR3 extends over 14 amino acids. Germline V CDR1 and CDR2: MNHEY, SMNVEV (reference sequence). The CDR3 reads CASSNRDYHNEQFF. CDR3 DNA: TGTGCCAGCAGTAACCGGGACTACCACAATGAGCAGTTCTTC.

CDR3 sequence (DNA): TGTGCCATCATGGGTTTGGAAGAGACCCAGTACTTC. Its translation is CAIMGLEETQYF. The gene calls are TRBV10-3 and TRBJ2-5; D gene uncertain. The V gene lost 7 bases and the J gene lost 3 bases, with 9 bases spanning the gap. Germline V lookup: CDR1 ENHRY, CDR2 SYGVKD. This CDR3 spans 12 amino acids.

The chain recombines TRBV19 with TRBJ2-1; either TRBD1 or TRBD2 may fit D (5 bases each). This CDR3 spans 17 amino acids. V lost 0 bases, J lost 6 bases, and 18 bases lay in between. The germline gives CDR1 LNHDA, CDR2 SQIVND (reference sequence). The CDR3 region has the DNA TGTGCCAGTAGTATAGAGGACACCCGGGCCCGGGGCAATGAGCAGTTCTTC. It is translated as CASSIEDTRARGNEQFF.

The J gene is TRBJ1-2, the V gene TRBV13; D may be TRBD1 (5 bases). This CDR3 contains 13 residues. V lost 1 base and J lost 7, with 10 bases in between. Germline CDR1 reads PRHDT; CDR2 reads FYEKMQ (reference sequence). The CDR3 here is CASSLARAAGYTF. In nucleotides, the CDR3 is TGTGCCAGCAGCTTAGCCAGGGCAGCTGGCTACACCTTC. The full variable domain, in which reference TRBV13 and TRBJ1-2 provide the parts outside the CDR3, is AAGVIQSPRHLIKEKRETATLKCYPIPRHDTVYWYQQGPGQDPQFLISFYEKMQSDKGSIPDRFSAQQFSDYHSELNMSSLELGDSALYFCASSLARAAGYTFGSGTRLTVV.

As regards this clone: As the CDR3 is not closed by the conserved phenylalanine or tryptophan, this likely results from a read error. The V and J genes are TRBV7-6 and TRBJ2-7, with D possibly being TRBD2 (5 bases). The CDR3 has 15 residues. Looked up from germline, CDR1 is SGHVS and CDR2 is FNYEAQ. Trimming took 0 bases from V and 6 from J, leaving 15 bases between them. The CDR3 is CASSLAFDYGGEQYL. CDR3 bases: TGTGCCAGCAGCTTAGCGTTCGACTATGGTGGCGAGCAGTACCTC.

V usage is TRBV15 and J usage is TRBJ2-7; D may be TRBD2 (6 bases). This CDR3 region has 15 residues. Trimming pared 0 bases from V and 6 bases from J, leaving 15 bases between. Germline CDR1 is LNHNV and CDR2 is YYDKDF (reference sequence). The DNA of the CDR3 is TGTGCCACCAGCAGAGAGGGTAGCGGAGCGCTCGAGCAGTACTTC. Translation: CATSREGSGALEQYF.

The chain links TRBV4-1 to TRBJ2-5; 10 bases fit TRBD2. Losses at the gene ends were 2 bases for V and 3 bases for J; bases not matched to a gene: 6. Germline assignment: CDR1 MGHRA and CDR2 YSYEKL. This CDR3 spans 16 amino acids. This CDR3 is CASSQSGLAVEETQYF. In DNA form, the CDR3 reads TGCGCCAGCAGCCAATCTGGACTAGCGGTCGAAGAGACCCAGTACTTC.

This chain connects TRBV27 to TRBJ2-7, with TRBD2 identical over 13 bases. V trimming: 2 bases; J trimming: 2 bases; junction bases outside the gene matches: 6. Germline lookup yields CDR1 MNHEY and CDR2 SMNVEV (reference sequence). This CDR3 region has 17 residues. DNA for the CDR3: TGTGCCAGCAGTTTACACGGACTAGCGGGGGCCCCCTACGAGCAGTACTTC. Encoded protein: CASSLHGLAGAPYEQYF.